This T cell receptor (beta chain) was documented in a study of somatic mutations in cytotoxic T cells in rheumatoid arthritis (dated 2017 in TCRdb). Background on the whole study: Before any treatment started and right after they were diagnosed, patients gave peripheral blood samples (about 27 ml EDTA). The median ages of the patient and control groups were essentially identical. A FACSAria II or Sony SH800 was used to flow-sort some V beta antibody-stained T-cell populations at nearly 100% purity, and TCRB sequencing was also done on sorted V beta1+ cells. For roughly 63 rheumatoid arthritis patients and approximately 20 healthy controls, TCRB deep sequencing was carried out. In newly diagnosed rheumatoid arthritis without treatment, the study examined if expanded CD8+ T-cell clones harbor somatic mutations, relying on TCRB deep sequencing to characterize clonality.

Positive magnetic bead selection on an AutoMACS was used to isolate CD4+ and CD8+ cells, with flow cytometry used to check purity. A TCR V beta antibody panel was used in flow cytometry to screen first for clonal expansions, which were then characterized by TCRB deep sequencing of sorted CD8+ fractions. Peripheral blood mononuclear cells were isolated by Ficoll-Paque PLUS density gradient separation. DNA from CD4-enriched, CD8-enriched or PBMC samples was extracted using Nucleospin Tissue or Tissue XS kits and then quantified on a Qubit 2.0 fluorometer. Comments on this clone: Its antigen remains undetermined. It has no much larger one-base neighbor in the sample; base qualities were not kept.

The immunoSEQ assay was applied to genomic DNA for TCRB CDR3 sequencing. The authors' pipeline ran thus. When patient CD8+ clones exceeding 1% were checked against published virus-specific TCRB sequences, only a few matched. Nothing other than productive TCRB rearrangements was included in the analyses. A clone was defined by a unique TCRB CDR3 sequence, and clonality was computed as a productive clonality index based on Shannon entropy. Repertoire overlap between two samples was calculated from the template counts of each clone relative to total templates per sample. Flow cytometry-measured V-gene usage correlated with V-gene usage from TCRB sequencing, with a Spearman r of less than 0.65. Here the immuneACCESS table is served through TCRdb, limited to in-frame sequences with V and J called. Missing clones are a known gap in these copies; in checked studies unresolved V genes cover under half, and the rest lacks a known reason. V, J and clone size reflect that table, while D and trimming were determined from the DNA. The table for this sample lists roughly 3,500 clones; about 80% of them were counted only once. The biggest ten clones account for 65% to 70% of the sample.

The germline V gene sets CDR1 to MRHNA and CDR2 to SNTAGT. The cysteine opens and the phenylalanine closes a CDR3 of 15 amino acids. Only the CDR3 DNA is retained, 45 bases long and in frame from the first base. V has 4 bases trimmed and J has 7 bases trimmed; junction bases matching no gene number 6. What the research found in general, with its limitations: No adjustment for multiple comparisons was made for the slight TRBV07 underrepresentation in patients. Healthy controls showed no age-related increase in CD8+ clonality, whereas patients did (Spearman r ≈ 0.5). Several identical CD8+ TCRB sequences were found in both blood and synovial fluid, and in about an eighth of the 65 patients the largest CD8+ clone exceeded 20% of CD8+ cells. Rheumatoid arthritis patients and age-matched healthy controls did not significantly differ in CD8+ T-cell clonality. The antigen targets of the expanded CD8+ clones were unknown, and absence from virus-specific databases did not rule out viral specificity.

The chain employs TRBV6-4 and TRBJ2-1; 11 bases in the junction line up with TRBD2. This TCR was recovered from a man aged 40-49 years with rheumatoid arthritis. The sample taken for sequencing was CD8+ T cells sorted from blood. In nucleotide form, the sequence is TGTGCCAGCAGTGGGGGCCCTAGCGGGGGGAATGAGCAGTTCTTC. Its translation reads: CASSGGPSGGNEQFF.